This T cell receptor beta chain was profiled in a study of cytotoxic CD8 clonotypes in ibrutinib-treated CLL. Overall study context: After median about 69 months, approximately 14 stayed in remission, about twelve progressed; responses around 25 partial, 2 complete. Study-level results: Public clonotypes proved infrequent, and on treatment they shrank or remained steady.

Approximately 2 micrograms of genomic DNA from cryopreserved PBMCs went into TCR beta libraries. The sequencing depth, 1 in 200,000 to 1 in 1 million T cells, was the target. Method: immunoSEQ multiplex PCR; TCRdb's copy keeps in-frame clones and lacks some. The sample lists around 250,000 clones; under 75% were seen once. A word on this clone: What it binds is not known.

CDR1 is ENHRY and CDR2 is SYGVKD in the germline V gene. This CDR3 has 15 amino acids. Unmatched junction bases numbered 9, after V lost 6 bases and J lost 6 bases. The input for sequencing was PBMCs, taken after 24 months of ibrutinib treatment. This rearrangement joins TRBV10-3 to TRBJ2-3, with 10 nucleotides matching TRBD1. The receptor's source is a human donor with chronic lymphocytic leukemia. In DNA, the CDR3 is TGTGCCATCAGCAACCGGGACAGGGGTCCGGATACGCAGTATTTT. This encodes CAISNRDRGPDTQYF.